This TCR beta chain was captured by sequencing in a study of shared clonotypes between healthy human individuals. Study-level results: Donors were few, which limited the genetic and exposure-history diversity represented.

This CDR3 is 14 amino acids long. Per germline, CDR1 LNHDA and CDR2 SQIVND (reference sequence). V was pared by 8 bases and J by 4 bases, with 14 bases between. For this clone: Antigen unknown.

The assay was carried out at the deep level. Clones were read by immunoSEQ multiplex PCR, and TCRdb kept only the in-frame ones, dropping some. The data show around 450,000 clones, with around 79% seen just once and roughly 13% held by the top ten. The rearrangement uses TRBV19 and TRBJ2-2; TRBD1 is a possible D gene (6 bases). Sequencing used PBMCs. The source of this sequence is a woman aged 40 to 50 in good health. Some clones in this sample may be carry-over from other donors' samples. The CDR3 sequence: CASRLQGTTGELFF. The CDR3 region has the DNA TGTGCCAGTCGACTACAGGGTACCACCGGGGAGCTGTTTTTT.